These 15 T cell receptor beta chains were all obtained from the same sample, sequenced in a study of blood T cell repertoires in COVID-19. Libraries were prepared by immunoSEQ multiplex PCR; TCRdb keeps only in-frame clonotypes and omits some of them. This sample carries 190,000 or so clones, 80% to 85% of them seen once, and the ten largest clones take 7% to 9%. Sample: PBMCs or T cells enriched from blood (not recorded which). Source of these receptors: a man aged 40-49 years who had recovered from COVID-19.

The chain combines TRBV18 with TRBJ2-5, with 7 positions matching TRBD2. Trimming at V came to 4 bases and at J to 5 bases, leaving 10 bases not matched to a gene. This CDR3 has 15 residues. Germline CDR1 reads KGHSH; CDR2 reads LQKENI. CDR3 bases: TGTGCCAGCTCACGACTGGGAGGGGCGATTGAGACCCAGTACTTC. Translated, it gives CASSRLGGAIETQYF. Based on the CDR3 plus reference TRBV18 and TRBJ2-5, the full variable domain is NAGVMQNPRHLVRRRGQEARLRCSPMKGHSHVYWYRQLPEEGLKFMVYLQKENIIDESGMPKERFSAEFPKEGPSILRIQQVVRGDSAAYFCASSRLGGAIETQYFGPGTRLLVL.

CDR3 sequence: CASSLNRGYGYTF. CDR3 bases: TGTGCCAGCAGTTTAAACAGGGGCTATGGCTACACCTTC. The rearrangement joins TRBV27 to TRBJ1-2; 7 bases are shared with TRBD1. This CDR3 spans 13 amino acids. Trimming cost V 2 bases and J 4 bases; bases outside gene matches: 1. The germline gives CDR1 MNHEY, CDR2 SMNVEV (reference sequence).

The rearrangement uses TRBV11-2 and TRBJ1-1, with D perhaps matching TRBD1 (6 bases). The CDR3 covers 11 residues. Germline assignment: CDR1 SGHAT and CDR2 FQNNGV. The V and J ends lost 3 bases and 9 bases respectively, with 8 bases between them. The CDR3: CASSLTGQAFF. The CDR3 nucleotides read TGTGCCAGCAGCTTGACAGGACAAGCTTTCTTT.

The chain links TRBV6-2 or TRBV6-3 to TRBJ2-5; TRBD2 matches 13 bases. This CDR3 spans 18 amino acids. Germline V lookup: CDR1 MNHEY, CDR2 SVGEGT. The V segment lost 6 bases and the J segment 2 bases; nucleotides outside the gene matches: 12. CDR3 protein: CASSLKFATSGGQETQYF. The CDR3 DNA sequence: TGTGCCAGCAGCCTCAAGTTCGCGACTAGCGGGGGGCAAGAGACCCAGTACTTC.

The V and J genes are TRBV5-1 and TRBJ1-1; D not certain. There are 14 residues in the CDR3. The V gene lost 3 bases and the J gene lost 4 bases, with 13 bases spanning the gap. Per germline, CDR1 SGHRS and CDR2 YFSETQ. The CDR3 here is CASSWIEGGTEAFF. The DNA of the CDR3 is TGCGCCAGCAGCTGGATCGAGGGAGGCACTGAAGCTTTCTTT.

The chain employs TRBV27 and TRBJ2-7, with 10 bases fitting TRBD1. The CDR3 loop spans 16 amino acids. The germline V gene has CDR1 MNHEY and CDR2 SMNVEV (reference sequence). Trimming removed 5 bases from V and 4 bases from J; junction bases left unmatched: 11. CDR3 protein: CASSPGPGTGDYEQYF. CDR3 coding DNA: TGTGCCAGCAGTCCCGGGCCCGGGACAGGGGATTACGAGCAGTACTTC.

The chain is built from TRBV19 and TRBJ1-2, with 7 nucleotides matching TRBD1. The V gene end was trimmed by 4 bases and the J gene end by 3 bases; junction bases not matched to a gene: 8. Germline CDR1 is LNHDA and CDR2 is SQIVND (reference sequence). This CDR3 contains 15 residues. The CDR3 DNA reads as TGTGCCAGTAGTACGAACCAGGGGGTTGACTATGGCTACACCTTC. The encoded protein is CASSTNQGVDYGYTF.

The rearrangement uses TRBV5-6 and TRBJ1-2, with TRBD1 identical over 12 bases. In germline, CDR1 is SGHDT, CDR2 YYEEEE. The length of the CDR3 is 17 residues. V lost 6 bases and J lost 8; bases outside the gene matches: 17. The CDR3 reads CASKRDRGRFDPGGYTF. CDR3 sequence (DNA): TGTGCCAGCAAGAGGGACAGGGGGCGATTCGATCCTGGAGGCTACACCTTC.

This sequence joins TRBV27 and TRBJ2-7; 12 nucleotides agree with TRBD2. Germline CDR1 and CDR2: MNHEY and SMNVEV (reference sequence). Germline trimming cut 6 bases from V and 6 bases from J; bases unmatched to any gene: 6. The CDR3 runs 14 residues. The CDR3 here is CASSPLTSGGEQYF. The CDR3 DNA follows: TGTGCCAGCAGCCCTCTGACTAGCGGGGGCGAGCAGTACTTC.

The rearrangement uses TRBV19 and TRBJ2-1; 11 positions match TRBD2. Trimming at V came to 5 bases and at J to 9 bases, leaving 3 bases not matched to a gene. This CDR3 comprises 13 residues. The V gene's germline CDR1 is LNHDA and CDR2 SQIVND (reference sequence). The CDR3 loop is CASSSGTSGEQFF. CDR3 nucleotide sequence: TGTGCCAGTAGTTCAGGGACTAGCGGTGAGCAGTTCTTC.

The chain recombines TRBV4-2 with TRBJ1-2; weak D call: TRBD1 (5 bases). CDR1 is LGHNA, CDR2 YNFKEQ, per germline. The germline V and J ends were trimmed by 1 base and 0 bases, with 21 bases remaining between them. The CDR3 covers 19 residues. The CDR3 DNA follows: TGTGCCAGCAGCCAAGGCGCGCCGGGACTGACCCCGGCTAACTATGGCTACACCTTC. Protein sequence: CASSQGAPGLTPANYGYTF.

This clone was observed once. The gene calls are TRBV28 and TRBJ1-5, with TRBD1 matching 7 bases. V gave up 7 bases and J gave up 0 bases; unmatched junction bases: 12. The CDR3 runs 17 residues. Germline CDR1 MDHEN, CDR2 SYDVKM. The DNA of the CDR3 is TGTGCCAGCACACGGGGGAAGACAGGGTTTAGCAATCAGCCCCAGCATTTT. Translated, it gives CASTRGKTGFSNQPQHF. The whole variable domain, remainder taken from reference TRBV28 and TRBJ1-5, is DVKVTQSSRYLVKRTGEKVFLECVQDMDHENMFWYRQDPGLGLRLIYFSYDVKMKEKGDIPEGYSVSREKKERFSLILESASTNQTSMYLCASTRGKTGFSNQPQHFGDGTRLSIL.

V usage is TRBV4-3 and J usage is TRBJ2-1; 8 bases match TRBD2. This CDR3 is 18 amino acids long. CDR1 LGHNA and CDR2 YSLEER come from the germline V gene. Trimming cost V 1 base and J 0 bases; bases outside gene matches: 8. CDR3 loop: CASSQGLLAGVSYNEQFF. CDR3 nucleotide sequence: TGCGCCAGCAGCCAAGGCCTTCTAGCGGGCGTCTCCTACAATGAGCAGTTCTTC.

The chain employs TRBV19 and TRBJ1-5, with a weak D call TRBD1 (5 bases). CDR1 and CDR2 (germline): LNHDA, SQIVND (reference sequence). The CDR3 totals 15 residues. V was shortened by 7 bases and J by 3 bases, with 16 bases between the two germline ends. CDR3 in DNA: TGTGCCAGTACCCCAGGGCGGAGGGACAATCAGCCCCAGCATTTT. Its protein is CASTPGRRDNQPQHF.

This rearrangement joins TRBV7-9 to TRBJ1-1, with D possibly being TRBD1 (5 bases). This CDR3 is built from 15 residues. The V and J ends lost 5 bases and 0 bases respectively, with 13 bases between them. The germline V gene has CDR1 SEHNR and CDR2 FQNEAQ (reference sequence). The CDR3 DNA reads TGTGCCAGCAGCGGCCGGCGGGGCCTGAACACTGAAGCTTTCTTT. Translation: CASSGRRGLNTEAFF. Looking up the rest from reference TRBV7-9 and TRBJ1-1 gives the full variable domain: DTGVSQNPRHKITKRGQNVTFRCDPISEHNRLYWYRQTLGQGPEFLTYFQNEAQLEKSRLLSDRFSAERPKGSFSTLEIQRTEQGDSAMYLCASSGRRGLNTEAFFGQGTRLTVV.